This T cell receptor beta chain was captured by sequencing in a study of PD-1 blockade in mismatch repair-deficient tumors. Study background: Patients had 12 mismatch repair-deficient cancer types and were previously treated and progressing. Findings of the study overall: Tumor-resident clones, often absent from pretreatment blood, expanded after pembrolizumab and then contracted.

As for this clone: Its antigen is undetermined.

CDR1 SEHNR and CDR2 FQNEAQ come from the germline V gene (reference sequence). V lost 1 base and J 0 bases, leaving 13 bases between the germline ends. There are 17 residues in the CDR3. TCRs were sequenced from a few patients responding to pembrolizumab. Libraries were prepared by immunoSEQ multiplex PCR; TCRdb keeps only in-frame clonotypes and omits some of them. The table lists some 97,000 clones, 82% of them singletons. This specimen consisted of peripheral blood, obtained 30 to 36 weeks after starting pembrolizumab. The sequence was collected from an adult with mismatch repair-deficient cancer. This chain links TRBV7-9 with TRBJ1-3; D gene unclear. CDR3 amino acids: CASSLEGLASSGNTIYF. DNA of the CDR3: TGTGCCAGCAGCTTAGAAGGTCTGGCGAGCTCTGGAAACACCATATATTTT.